This T cell receptor (beta chain) stems from a study of shared clonotypes between healthy human individuals. CDR1 MRHNA and CDR2 SNTAGT come from the germline V gene. The length of the CDR3 is 15 residues. The V end lost 3 bases, the J end lost 2 bases, and 11 bases lay between the germline ends. Recent acute infections and vaccinations were absent in the healthy HIV-negative adult donors. Each subset's genomic DNA was split evenly across several immunoSEQ plates. The method was immunoSEQ multiplex PCR; TCRdb's version includes in-frame clones alone and lacks a portion of them. The sample carries 450,000 to 600,000 clones, around 80% recorded once.

Sequenced material: PBMCs. V gene TRBV6-4 combines with J gene TRBJ2-1; possibly TRBD2 for D (6 bases). This receptor was obtained from a woman aged 40 to 49 in good health. Some clones in this sample may be carry-over from other donors' samples. In DNA, the CDR3 is TGTGCCAGCAGTGAAGGAGCGGGCCCCTACAATGAGCAGTTCTTC. It yields the protein CASSEGAGPYNEQFF.